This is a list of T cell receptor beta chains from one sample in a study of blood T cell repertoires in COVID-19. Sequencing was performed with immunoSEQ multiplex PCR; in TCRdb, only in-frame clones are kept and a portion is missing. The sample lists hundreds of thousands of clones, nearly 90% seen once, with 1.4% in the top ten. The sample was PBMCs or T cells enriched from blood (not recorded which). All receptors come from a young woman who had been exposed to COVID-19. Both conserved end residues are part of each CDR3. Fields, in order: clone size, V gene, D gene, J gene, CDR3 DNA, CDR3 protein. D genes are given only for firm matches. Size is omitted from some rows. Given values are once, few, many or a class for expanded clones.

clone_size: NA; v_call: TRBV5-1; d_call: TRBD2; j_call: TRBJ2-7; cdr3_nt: TGCGCCAGCAGCGGGACTAGCGGGGGACACGAGCAGTACTTC; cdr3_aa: CASSGTSGGHEQYF
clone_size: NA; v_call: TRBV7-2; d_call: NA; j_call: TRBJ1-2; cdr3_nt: TGTGCCACGAGAGAGGGGGGGATAAACTATGGCTACACCTTC; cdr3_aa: CATREGGINYGYTF
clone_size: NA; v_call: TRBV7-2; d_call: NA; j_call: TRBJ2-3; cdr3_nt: TGTGCCAGCAGCCCCCCGCGGGGGCAAACTCGCGGAGATACGCAGTATTTT; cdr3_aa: CASSPPRGQTRGDTQYF
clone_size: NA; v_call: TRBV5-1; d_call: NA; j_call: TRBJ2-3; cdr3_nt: TGCGCCAGCAGCTTGGACAGGGCGGCTAGCACAGATACGCAGTATTTT; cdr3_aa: CASSLDRAASTDTQYF
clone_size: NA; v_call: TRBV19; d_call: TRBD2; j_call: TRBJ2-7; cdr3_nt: TGTGCCAGTAGGCCGGGACTAGCCGCCGAGCAGTACTTC; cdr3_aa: CASRPGLAAEQYF
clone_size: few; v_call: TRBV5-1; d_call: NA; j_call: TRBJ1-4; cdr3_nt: TGCGCCAGCAGCGCCGACAGGACATCTAATGAAAAACTGTTTTTT; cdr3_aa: CASSADRTSNEKLFF
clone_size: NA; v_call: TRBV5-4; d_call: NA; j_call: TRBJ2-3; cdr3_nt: TGTGCCAGCAGCTCCCGGGGCACAGATACGCAGTATTTT; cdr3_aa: CASSSRGTDTQYF
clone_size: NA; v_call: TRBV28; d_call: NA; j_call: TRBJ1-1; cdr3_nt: TGTGCCAGCAGTTTACCACAGGGCAGGAACACTGAAGCTTTCTTT; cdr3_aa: CASSLPQGRNTEAFF
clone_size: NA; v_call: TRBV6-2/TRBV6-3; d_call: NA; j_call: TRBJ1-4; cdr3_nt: TGTGCCAGCAGCTCTATAACAGGTGAAAAACTGTTTTTT; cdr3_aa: CASSSITGEKLFF
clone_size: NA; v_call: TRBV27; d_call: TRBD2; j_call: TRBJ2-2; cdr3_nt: TGTGCCAGCAGTTTACTACTAGCGGGAAACACCGGGGAGCTGTTTTTT; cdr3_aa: CASSLLLAGNTGELFF
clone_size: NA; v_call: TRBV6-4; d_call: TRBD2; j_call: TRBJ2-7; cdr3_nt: TGTGCCCACCGGGCACTAGCGGTGTACGAGCAGTACTTC; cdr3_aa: CAHRALAVYEQYF
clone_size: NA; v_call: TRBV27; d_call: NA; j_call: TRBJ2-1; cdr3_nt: TGTGCCAGCGCCGGTCGGGGGAGGAATGAGCAGTTCTTC; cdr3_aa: CASAGRGRNEQFF
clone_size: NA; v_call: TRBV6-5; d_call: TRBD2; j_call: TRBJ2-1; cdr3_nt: TGTGCCAGCAGTTATAGGACTAGCGACTACAATGAGCAGTTCTTC; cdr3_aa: CASSYRTSDYNEQFF
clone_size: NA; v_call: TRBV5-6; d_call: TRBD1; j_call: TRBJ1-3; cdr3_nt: TGTGCCAGCAGCAGACGTCACAGGGGGTCTGGAAACACCATATATTTT; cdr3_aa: CASSRRHRGSGNTIYF
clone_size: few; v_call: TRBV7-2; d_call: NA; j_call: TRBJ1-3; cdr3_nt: TGTGCCAGCAGTTTCGATCAACTCGCCGCTGGAAACACCATATATTTT; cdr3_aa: CASSFDQLAAGNTIYF
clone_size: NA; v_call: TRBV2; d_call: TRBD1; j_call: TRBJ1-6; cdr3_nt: TGTGCCAGCAGGTACCGGGACAGCTCCTATTCACCCCTCCACTTT; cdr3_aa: CASRYRDSSYSPLHF
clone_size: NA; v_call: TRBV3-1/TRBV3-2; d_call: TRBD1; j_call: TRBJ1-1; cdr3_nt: TGTGCCAGTAAAGGACAGGCTGGCACTGAAGCTTTCTTT; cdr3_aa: CASKGQAGTEAFF
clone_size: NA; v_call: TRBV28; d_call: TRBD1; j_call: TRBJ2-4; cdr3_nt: TGTGCCAGCAGTTTGGGTGGACAGGGGGCGTACATTCAGTACTTC; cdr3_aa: CASSLGGQGAYIQYF
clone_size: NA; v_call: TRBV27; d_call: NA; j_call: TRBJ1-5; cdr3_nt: TGTGCCAGCAGTTTAAAAGGCACAGCTAGCAATCAGCCCCAGCATTTT; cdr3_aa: CASSLKGTASNQPQHF
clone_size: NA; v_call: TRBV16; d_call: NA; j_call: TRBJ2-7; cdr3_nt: TGTGCCAGCAGCGTCATGGGGCCCACCTACGAGCAGTACTTC; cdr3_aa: CASSVMGPTYEQYF
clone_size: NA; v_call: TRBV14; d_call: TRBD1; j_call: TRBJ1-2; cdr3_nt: TGTGCCAGCAGTCTACAGGGGGCCTATGGCTACACCTTC; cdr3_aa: CASSLQGAYGYTF
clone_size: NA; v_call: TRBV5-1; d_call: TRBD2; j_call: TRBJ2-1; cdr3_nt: TGCGCCAGCAGCTTGGCGCTAGCGGGGGATGATGAGCAGTTCTTC; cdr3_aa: CASSLALAGDDEQFF
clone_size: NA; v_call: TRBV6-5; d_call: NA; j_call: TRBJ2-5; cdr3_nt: TGTGCCAGCAGTTACTCCGGGGTCCTAAAAATGGTGCCCCAGTACTTC; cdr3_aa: CASSYSGVLKMVPQYF
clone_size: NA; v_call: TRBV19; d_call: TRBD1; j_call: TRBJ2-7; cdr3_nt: TGTGCCAGTAGTATTGGAGCGGGGACAGGGTATTACGAGCAGTACTTC; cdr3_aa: CASSIGAGTGYYEQYF
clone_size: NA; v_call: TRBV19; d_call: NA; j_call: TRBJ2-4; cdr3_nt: TGTGCCAGTAGTATCCCGAGGGGGAGGGACTGGTACTTC; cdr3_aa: CASSIPRGRDWYF
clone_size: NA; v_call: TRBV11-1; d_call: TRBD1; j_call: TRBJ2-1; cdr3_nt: TGTGCCAGCACAGTAGGGGGCGCGGGCTCCTACAATGAGCAGTTCTTC; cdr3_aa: CASTVGGAGSYNEQFF
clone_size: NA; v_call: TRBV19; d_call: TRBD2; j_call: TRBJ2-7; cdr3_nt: TGTGCCAGTAGTAACCCTCCGGGGGGTAATCGTAACGAGCAGTACTTC; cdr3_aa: CASSNPPGGNRNEQYF
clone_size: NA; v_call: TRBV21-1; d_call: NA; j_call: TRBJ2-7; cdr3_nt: TGTGCCAGCAGCAAATTGGGGGCCAGTTCAACTTTGAGAGAAGTCCCCTACGAGCAGTACTTC; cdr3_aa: CASSKLGASSTLREVPYEQYF
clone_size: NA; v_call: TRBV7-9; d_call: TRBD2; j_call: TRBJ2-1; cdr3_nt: TGTGCCAGCAGCTCATGGACTAGCGGGGGAGATGAGCAGTTCTTC; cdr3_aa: CASSSWTSGGDEQFF
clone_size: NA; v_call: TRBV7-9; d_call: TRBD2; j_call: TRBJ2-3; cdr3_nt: TGTGCCAGCAGCTCCCGACTAGCGGACCACACAGATACGCAGTATTTT; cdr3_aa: CASSSRLADHTDTQYF
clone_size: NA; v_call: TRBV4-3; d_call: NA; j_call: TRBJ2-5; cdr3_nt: TGCGCCAGCAGCCAAGATGATGGGGGGGAGACCCAGTACTTC; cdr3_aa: CASSQDDGGETQYF
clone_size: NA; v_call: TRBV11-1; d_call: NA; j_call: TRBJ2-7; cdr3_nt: TGTGCCAGCAGCCCCCAGGCCTCAGGCCCCTACGAGCAGTACTTC; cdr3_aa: CASSPQASGPYEQYF
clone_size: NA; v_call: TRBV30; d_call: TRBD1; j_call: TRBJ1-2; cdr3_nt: TGTGCCTGGAGTGTAGGGGGGACAGGGGTCTTTTGGGGCTACACCTTC; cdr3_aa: CAWSVGGTGVFWGYTF
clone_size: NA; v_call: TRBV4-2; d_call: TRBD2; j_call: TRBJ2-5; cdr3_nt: TGTGCCAGCAGCCAAGTCAATTACGGTGGACTAGCGGGGGGTAAGATTAGCCAAGAGACCCAGTACTTC; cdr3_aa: CASSQVNYGGLAGGKISQETQYF
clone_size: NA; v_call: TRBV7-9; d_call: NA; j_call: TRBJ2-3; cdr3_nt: TGTGCCAGCACCAGTGCCGGGACATTGGATACGCAGTATTTT; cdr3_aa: CASTSAGTLDTQYF
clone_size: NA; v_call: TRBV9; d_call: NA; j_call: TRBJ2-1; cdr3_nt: TGTGCCAGCAGCGTAGACAGTCCCTCCTACAATGAGCAGTTCTTC; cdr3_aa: CASSVDSPSYNEQFF
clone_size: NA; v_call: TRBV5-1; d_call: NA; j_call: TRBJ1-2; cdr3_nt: TGCGCCAGCAGCTTGGCCGGGGAGTATGGCTACACCTTC; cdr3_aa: CASSLAGEYGYTF
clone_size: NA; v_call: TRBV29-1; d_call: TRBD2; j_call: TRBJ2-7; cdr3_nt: TGCAGCGTTACCACGTCTACCTCGGTCGGGGGGAATTACGAGCAGTACTTC; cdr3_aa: CSVTTSTSVGGNYEQYF
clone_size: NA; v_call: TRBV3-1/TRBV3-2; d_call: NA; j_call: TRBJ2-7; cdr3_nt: TGTGCCAGCAGCCAAGAGGGGGGACCCATACTCTACGAGCAGTACTTC; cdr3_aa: CASSQEGGPILYEQYF
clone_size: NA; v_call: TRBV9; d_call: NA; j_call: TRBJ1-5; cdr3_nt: TGTGCCAGCAGCCGTAGTGTTTCACAGCCCCAGCATTTT; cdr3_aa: CASSRSVSQPQHF
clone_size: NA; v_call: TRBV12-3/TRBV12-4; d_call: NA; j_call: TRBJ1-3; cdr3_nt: TGTGCCAGCAGGACAGGTGGAAACACCATATATTTT; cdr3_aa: CASRTGGNTIYF
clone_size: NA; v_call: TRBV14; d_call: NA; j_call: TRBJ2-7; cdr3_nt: TGTGCCAGCAGCCGTGAAGGGGACTACGAGCAGTACTTC; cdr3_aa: CASSREGDYEQYF
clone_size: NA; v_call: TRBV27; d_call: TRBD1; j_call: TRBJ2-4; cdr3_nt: TGTGCCAGCAGTATGGGACAGTCTAAAAACACTCAGTACTTC; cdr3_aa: CASSMGQSKNTQYF
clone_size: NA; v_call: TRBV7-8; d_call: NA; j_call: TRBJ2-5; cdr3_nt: TGTGCCAGCAGCTTTTACGGGGTGGATTCAGCGGAGACCCAGTACTTC; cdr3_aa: CASSFYGVDSAETQYF
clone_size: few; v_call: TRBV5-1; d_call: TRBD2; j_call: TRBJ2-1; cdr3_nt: TGCGCCAGCAGAACGACTAGCGGGAGTGCTACCTACAATGAGCAGTTCTTC; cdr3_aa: CASRTTSGSATYNEQFF
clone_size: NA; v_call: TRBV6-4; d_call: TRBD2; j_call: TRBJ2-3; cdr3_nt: TGTGCCAGCAGCCACTGGACTAGCGGTAGCACAGATACGCAGTATTTT; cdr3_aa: CASSHWTSGSTDTQYF
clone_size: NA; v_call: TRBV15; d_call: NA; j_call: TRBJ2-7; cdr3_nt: TGTGCCACCTCGGCTTGGGGGGGCAGTACCTACGAGCAGTACTTC; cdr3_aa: CATSAWGGSTYEQYF